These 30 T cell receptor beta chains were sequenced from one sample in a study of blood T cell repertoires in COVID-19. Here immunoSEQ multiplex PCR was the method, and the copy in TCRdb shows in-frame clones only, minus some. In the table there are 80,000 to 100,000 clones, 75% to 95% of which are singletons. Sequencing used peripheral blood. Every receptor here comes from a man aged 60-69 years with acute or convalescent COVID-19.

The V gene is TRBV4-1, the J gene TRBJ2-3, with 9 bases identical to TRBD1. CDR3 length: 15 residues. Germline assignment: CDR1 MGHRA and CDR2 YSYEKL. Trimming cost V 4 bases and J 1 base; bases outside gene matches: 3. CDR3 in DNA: TGCGCCAGCAGCCCCCGGACAGGGGGCACAGATACGCAGTATTTT. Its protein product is CASSPRTGGTDTQYF.

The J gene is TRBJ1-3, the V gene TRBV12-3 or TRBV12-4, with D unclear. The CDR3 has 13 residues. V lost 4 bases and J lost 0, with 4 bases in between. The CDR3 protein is CASSSISGNTIYF. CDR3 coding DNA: TGTGCCAGCAGTTCAATCTCTGGAAACACCATATATTTT.

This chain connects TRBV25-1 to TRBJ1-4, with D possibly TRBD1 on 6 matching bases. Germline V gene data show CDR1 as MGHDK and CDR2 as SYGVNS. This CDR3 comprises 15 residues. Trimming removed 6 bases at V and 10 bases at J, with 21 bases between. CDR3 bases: TGTGCCAGCAGCGTAAACAGGGAGGGCGGTGCAAAACTGTTTTTT. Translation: CASSVNREGGAKLFF.

The CDR3 DNA reads TGTGCCAGCAGTTTACGACAGGCAGGAGATACGCAGTATTTT. Translated: CASSLRQAGDTQYF. The chain recombines TRBV6-5 with TRBJ2-3; tentative D call: TRBD1 (6 bases). Trimming removed 4 bases from V and 5 bases from J, with 13 bases in between. The V gene's germline CDR1 is MNHEY and CDR2 SVGAGI. There are 14 residues in the CDR3.

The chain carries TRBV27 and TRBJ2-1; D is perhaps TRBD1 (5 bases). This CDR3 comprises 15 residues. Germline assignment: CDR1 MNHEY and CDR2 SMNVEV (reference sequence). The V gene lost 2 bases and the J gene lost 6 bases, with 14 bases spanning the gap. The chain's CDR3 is CASSLRGRDSNEQFF. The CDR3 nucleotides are TGTGCCAGCAGTTTAAGGGGAAGGGATAGCAATGAGCAGTTCTTC.

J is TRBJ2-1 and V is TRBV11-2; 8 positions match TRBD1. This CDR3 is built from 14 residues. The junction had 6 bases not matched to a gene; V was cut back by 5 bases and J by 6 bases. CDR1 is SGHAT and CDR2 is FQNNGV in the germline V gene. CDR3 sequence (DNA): TGTGCCAGCAGCCAAACACAGGGGGGCAATGAGCAGTTCTTC. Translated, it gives CASSQTQGGNEQFF.

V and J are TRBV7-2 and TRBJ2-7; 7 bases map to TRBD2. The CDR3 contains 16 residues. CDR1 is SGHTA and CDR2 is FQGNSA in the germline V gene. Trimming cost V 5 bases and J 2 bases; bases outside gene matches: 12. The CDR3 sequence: CASSNKGRGNPYEQYF. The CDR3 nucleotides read TGTGCCAGCAGCAATAAGGGGCGGGGGAATCCCTACGAGCAGTACTTC. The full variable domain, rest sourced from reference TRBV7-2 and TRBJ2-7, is GAGVSQSPSNKVTEKGKDVELRCDPISGHTALYWYRQSLGQGLEFLIYFQGNSAPDKSGLPSDRFSAERTGGSVSTLTIQRTQQEDSAVYLCASSNKGRGNPYEQYFGPGTRLTVT.

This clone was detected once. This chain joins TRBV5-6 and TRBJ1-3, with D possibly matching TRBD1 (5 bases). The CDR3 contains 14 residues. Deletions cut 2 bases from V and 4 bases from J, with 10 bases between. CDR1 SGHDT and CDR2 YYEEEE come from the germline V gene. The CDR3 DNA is TGTGCCAGCAGCTTAAGGGGAACAGGAAACACCATATATTTT. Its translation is CASSLRGTGNTIYF. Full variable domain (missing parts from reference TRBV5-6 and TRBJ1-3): DAGVTQSPTHLIKTRGQQVTLRCSPKSGHDTVSWYQQALGQGPQFIFQYYEEEERQRGNFPDRFSGHQFPNYSSELNVNALLLGDSALYLCASSLRGTGNTIYFGEGSWLTVV.

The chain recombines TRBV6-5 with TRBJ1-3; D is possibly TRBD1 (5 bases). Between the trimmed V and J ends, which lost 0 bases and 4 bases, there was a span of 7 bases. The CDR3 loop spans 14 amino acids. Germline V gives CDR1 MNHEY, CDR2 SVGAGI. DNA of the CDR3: TGTGCCAGCAGTTACTCGGGGGGAGGAAACACCATATATTTT. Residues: CASSYSGGGNTIYF.

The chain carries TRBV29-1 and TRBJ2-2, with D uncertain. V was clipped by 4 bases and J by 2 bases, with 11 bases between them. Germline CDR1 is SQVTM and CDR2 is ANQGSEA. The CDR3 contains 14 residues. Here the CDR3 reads CSVVSLKNTGELFF. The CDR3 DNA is TGCAGCGTTGTTTCACTTAAAAACACCGGGGAGCTGTTTTTT.

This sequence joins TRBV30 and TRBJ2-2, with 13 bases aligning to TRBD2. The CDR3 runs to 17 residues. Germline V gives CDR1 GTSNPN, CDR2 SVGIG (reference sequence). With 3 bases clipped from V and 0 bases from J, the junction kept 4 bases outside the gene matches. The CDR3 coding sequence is TGTGCCTGGAGCCGAGGACTAGCGGGGGCGAACACCGGGGAGCTGTTTTTT. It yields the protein CAWSRGLAGANTGELFF.

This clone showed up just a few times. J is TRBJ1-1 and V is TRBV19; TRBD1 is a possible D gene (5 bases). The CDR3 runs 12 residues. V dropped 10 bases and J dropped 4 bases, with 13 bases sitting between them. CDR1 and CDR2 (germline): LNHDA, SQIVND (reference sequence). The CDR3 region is CATGMGGTEAFF. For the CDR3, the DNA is TGTGCCACGGGGATGGGGGGCACTGAAGCTTTCTTT.

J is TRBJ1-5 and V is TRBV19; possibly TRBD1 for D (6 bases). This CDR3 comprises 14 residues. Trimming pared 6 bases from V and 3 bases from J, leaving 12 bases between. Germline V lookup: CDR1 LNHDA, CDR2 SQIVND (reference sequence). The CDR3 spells CASSDRSDNQPQHF. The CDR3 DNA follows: TGTGCCAGTAGCGACAGGTCGGACAATCAGCCCCAGCATTTT.

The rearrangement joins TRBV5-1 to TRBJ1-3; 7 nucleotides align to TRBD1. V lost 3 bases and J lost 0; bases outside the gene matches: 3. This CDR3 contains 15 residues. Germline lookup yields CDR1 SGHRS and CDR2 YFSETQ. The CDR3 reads CASSSGGSSGNTIYF. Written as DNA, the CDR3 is TGCGCCAGCAGCTCAGGGGGTAGCTCTGGAAACACCATATATTTT.

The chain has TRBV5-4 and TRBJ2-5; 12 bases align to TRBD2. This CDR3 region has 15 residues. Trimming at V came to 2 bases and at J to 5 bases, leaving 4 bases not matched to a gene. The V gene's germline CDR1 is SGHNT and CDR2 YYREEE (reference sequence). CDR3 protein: CASSLTSGGMETQYF. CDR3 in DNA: TGTGCCAGCAGCTTAACTAGCGGGGGGATGGAGACCCAGTACTTC.

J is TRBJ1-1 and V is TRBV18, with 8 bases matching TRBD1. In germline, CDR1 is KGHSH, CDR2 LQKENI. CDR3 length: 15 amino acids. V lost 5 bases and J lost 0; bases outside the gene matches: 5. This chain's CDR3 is CASSTGGKMNTEAFF. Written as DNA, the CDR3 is TGTGCCAGCTCAACAGGGGGTAAGATGAACACTGAAGCTTTCTTT.

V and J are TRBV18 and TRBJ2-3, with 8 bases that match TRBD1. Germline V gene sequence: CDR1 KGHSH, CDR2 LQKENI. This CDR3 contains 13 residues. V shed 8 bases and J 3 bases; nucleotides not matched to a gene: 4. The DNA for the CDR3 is TGTGCCAGCCTTCAGGGGGCAACAGATACGCAGTATTTT. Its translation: CASLQGATDTQYF.

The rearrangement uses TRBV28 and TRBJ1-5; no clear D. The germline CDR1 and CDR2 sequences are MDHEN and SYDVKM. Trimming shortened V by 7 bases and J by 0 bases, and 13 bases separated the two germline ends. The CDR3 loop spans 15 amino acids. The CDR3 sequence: CASKTEPYSNQPQHF. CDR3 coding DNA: TGTGCCAGCAAAACCGAGCCTTATAGCAATCAGCCCCAGCATTTT.

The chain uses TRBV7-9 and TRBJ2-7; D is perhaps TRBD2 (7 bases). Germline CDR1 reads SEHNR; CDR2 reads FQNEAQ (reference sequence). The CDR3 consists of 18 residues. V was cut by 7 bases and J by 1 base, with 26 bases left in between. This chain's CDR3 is CASTSGRGGRVGSYEQYF. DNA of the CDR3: TGTGCCAGCACCTCTGGGAGGGGGGGCCGAGTCGGGTCCTACGAGCAGTACTTC.

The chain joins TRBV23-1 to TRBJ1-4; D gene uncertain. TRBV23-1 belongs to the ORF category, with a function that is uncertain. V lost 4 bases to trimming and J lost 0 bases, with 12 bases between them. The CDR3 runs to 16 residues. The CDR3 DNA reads TGCGCCAGCAGTCCGTTTTACACCGCAACTAATGAAAAACTGTTTTTT. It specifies CASSPFYTATNEKLFF.

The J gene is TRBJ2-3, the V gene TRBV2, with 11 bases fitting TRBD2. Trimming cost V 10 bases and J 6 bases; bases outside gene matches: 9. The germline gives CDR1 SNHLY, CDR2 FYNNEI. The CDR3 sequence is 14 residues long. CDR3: CATLRSGGADTQYF. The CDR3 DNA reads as TGTGCCACGTTACGTAGCGGGGGGGCGGATACGCAGTATTTT. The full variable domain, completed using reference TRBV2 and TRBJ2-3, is EPEVTQTPSHQVTQMGQEVILRCVPISNHLYFYWYRQILGQKVEFLVSFYNNEISEKSEIFDDQFSVERPDGSNFTLKIRSTKLEDSAMYFCATLRSGGADTQYFGPGTRLTVL.

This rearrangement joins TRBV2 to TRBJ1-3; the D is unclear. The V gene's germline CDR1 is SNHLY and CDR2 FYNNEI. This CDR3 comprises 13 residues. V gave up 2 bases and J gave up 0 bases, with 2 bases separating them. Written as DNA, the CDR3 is TGTGCCAGCAGTGAACGCTCTGGAAACACCATATATTTT. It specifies CASSERSGNTIYF. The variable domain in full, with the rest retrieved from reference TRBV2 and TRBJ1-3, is EPEVTQTPSHQVTQMGQEVILRCVPISNHLYFYWYRQILGQKVEFLVSFYNNEISEKSEIFDDQFSVERPDGSNFTLKIRSTKLEDSAMYFCASSERSGNTIYFGEGSWLTVV.

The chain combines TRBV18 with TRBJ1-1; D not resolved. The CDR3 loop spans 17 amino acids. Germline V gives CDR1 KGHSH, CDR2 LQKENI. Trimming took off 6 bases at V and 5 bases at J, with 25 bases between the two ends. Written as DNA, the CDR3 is TGTGCCAGCTCCCCCGGTCAACTCGCGGGAAGTGGAACTGAAGCTTTCTTT. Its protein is CASSPGQLAGSGTEAFF.

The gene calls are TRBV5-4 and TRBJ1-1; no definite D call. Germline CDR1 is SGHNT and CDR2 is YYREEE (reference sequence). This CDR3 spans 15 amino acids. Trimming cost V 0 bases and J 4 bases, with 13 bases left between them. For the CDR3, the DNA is TGTGCCAGCAGCTTGGAAGTTAAGGCGGGCACTGAAGCTTTCTTT. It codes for CASSLEVKAGTEAFF.

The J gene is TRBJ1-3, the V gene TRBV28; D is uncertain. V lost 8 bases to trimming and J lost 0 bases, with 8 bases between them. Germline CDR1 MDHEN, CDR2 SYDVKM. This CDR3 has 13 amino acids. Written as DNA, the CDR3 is TGTGCCAGCTCGGAGAGCTCTGGAAACACCATATATTTT. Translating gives CASSESSGNTIYF.

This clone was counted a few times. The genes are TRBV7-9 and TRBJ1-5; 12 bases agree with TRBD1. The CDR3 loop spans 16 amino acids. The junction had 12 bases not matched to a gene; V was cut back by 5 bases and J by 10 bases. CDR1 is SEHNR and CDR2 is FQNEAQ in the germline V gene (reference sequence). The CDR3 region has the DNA TGTGCCAGCAGCCTAGAAGCCGGGACAGGGGGCGGACCCCAGCATTTT. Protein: CASSLEAGTGGGPQHF.

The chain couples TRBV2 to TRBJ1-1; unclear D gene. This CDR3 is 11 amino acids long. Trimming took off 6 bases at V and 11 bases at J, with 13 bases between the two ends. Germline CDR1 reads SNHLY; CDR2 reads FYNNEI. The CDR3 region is CASSDGLRAFF. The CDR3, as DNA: TGTGCCAGCAGCGACGGGTTACGGGCTTTCTTT.

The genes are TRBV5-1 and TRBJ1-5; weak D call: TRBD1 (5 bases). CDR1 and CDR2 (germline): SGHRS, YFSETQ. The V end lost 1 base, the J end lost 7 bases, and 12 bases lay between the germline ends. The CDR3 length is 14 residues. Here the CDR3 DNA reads TGCGCCAGCAGCTTGTTGGGGGGAGGGCAGCCCCAGCATTTT. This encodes CASSLLGGGQPQHF. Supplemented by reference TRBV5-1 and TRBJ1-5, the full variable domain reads KAGVTQTPRYLIKTRGQQVTLSCSPISGHRSVSWYQQTPGQGLQFLFEYFSETQRNKGNFPGRFSGRQFSNSRSEMNVSTLELGDSALYLCASSLLGGGQPQHFGDGTRLSIL.

CDR3 loop: CATNLAGGDQPQHF. The CDR3 DNA sequence: TGTGCCACTAACCTTGCGGGGGGCGATCAGCCCCAGCATTTT. The V and J genes are TRBV19 and TRBJ1-5, with TRBD1 as a possible D gene (6 bases). Trimming pared 10 bases from V and 5 bases from J, leaving 18 bases between. CDR1 and CDR2 from the germline V gene are LNHDA and SQIVND (reference sequence). The CDR3 totals 14 residues.

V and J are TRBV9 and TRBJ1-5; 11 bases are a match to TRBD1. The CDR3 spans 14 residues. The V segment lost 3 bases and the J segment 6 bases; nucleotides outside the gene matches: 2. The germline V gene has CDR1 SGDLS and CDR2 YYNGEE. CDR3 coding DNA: TGTGCCAGCAGCGCGGACAGGGGGCTTCAGCCCCAGCATTTT. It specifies CASSADRGLQPQHF.